This T cell receptor (beta chain) was sequenced in a study of cytomegalovirus exposure and HLA in healthy donors. PCR primers comprised 60 Vbeta and 13 Jbeta primers. The data were produced by immunoSEQ multiplex PCR, yet TCRdb's version contains in-frame clones alone and is incomplete. Of tens of thousands of clones detected, roughly 63% appear once; the ten largest clones hold more than 5%. Germline V gene data show CDR1 as MNHEY and CDR2 as SMNVEV (reference sequence). This CDR3 contains 13 residues. Trimming pared 2 bases from V and 6 bases from J, leaving 9 bases between. This clone appeared a few times.

This TCR came from a boy aged 5-17 years in good health and CMV-seropositive. Sequenced input: PBMCs. This chain connects TRBV27 to TRBJ2-3; unclear D gene. CDR3 bases: TGTGCCAGCAGTTTAAAACTCCGGGATACGCAGTATTTT. As protein: CASSLKLRDTQYF.